This passage covers 3 T cell receptor beta chains from one sample sequenced in a study of PD-1 blockade in classical Hodgkin lymphoma. Brentuximab vedotin exposure varied, and every patient relapsed after autologous stem cell transplantation. Data came from immunoSEQ multiplex PCR; TCRdb stores just in-frame clones and leaves some out. The table shows tens of thousands of clones, with around 87% occurring only once. This specimen was peripheral blood mononuclear cells (PBMCs), taken at baseline. These receptors came from a human donor with classical Hodgkin lymphoma.

The chain has TRBV7-2 and TRBJ1-2; D is possibly TRBD1 (5 bases). The CDR3 loop spans 16 amino acids. The ends were cut back, 0 bases at V and 4 bases at J, with 15 bases in the middle. CDR1 and CDR2 from the germline V gene are SGHTA and FQGNSA. CDR3 protein: CASSLAAQDLSYGYTF. Written as DNA, the CDR3 is TGTGCCAGCAGCTTAGCAGCACAGGACCTCTCCTATGGCTACACCTTC. Drawing the rest from reference TRBV7-2 and TRBJ1-2, the complete variable domain is GAGVSQSPSNKVTEKGKDVELRCDPISGHTALYWYRQSLGQGLEFLIYFQGNSAPDKSGLPSDRFSAERTGGSVSTLTIQRTQQEDSAVYLCASSLAAQDLSYGYTFGSGTRLTVV.

The chain employs TRBV6-6 and TRBJ1-5; D is possibly TRBD1 (6 bases). CDR3 length: 14 residues. The V end lost 5 bases, the J end lost 6 bases, and 14 bases lay between the germline ends. The germline V gene encodes CDR1 MNHNY and CDR2 SVGAGI (reference sequence). In nucleotides, the CDR3 is TGTGCCAGCAGTAACAGGGTAGAATTTCAGCCCCAGCATTTT. Its translation: CASSNRVEFQPQHF.

The CDR3 nucleotides are TGTGCTAGCGGACCTGAGCCAATTTACACCGGGGAGCTGTTTTTT. Amino acids: CASGPEPIYTGELFF. This rearrangement joins TRBV7-7 to TRBJ2-2, with a weak D call TRBD2 (6 bases). The CDR3 is 15 residues long. Germline loops: CDR1 SSHAT, CDR2 FNYEAQ (reference sequence).